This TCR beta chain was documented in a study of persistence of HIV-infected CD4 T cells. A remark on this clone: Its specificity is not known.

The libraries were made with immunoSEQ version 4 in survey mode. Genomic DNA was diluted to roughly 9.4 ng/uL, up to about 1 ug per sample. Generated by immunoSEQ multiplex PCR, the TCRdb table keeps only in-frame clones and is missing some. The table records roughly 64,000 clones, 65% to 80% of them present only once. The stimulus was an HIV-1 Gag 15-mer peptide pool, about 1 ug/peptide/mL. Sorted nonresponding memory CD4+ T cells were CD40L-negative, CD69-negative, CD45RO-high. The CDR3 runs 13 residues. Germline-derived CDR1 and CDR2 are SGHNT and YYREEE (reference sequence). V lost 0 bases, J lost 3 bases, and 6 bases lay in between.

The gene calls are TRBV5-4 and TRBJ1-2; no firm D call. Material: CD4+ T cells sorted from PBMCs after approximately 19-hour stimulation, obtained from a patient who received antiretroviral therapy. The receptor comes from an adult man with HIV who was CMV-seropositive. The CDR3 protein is CASSLGRDYGYTF. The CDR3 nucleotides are TGTGCCAGCAGCTTGGGGCGTGACTATGGCTACACCTTC. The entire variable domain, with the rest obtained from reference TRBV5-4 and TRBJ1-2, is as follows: ETGVTQSPTHLIKTRGQQVTLRCSSQSGHNTVSWYQQALGQGPQFIFQYYREEENGRGNFPPRFSGLQFPNYSSELNVNALELDDSALYLCASSLGRDYGYTFGSGTRLTVV.